Presented here are 30 T cell receptor beta chains from one specimen sequenced in a study of cytomegalovirus exposure and HLA in healthy donors. PCR was performed using 60 Vbeta and 13 Jbeta primers. TCRdb's table, derived via immunoSEQ multiplex PCR, lists solely in-frame clones and lacks some. The sample yields about 150,000 clones, around three quarters seen once. Sequencing was carried out using PBMCs. The source is a man aged 40-55 years in good health and CMV-seronegative.

This clone occurred a few times. The chain has TRBV6-6 and TRBJ2-1; D is perhaps TRBD1 (6 bases). The CDR3 sequence is 13 residues long. The V end lost 9 bases, the J end lost 6 bases, and 15 bases lay between the germline ends. CDR1 and CDR2 (germline): MNHNY, SVGAGI (reference sequence). The CDR3 bases are TGTGCCAGTAGGGGGTTCGCGAGCAATGAGCAGTTCTTC. As protein: CASRGFASNEQFF.

This chain uses TRBV5-1 with TRBJ1-1, with D perhaps matching TRBD1 (6 bases). V lost 1 base and J 2 bases, leaving 9 bases between the germline ends. The CDR3 length is 14 residues. CDR1 is SGHRS, CDR2 YFSETQ, per germline. The CDR3 protein is CASSLRGINTEAFF. The CDR3 nucleotides read TGCGCCAGCAGCTTGAGGGGGATAAACACTGAAGCTTTCTTT.

The rearrangement uses TRBV4-3 and TRBJ1-5, with TRBD1 identical over 9 bases. V trimming: 0 bases; J trimming: 4 bases; junction bases outside the gene matches: 1. The CDR3 extends over 15 amino acids. Per germline, CDR1 LGHNA and CDR2 YSLEER. CDR3 coding DNA: TGCGCCAGCAGCCAAGATGGGACAGGGAATCAGCCCCAGCATTTT. It codes for CASSQDGTGNQPQHF.

The chain combines TRBV4-2 with TRBJ2-2; 9 nucleotides align to TRBD2. Trimming at V came to 0 bases and at J to 7 bases, leaving 9 bases not matched to a gene. The CDR3 sequence is 17 residues long. CDR1 LGHNA and CDR2 YNFKEQ come from the germline V gene. CDR3 DNA: TGTGCCAGCAGCCAAGATCTGGAGCGGGGGGACCTCGGGGAGCTGTTTTTT. Its protein is CASSQDLERGDLGELFF.

The rearrangement links TRBV27 to TRBJ2-5; no definite D call. This CDR3 contains 14 residues. V was trimmed by 4 bases and J by 5 bases, leaving 14 bases between them. The germline gives CDR1 MNHEY, CDR2 SMNVEV (reference sequence). The CDR3 reads CASSSTSRRETQYF. The CDR3 nucleotides read TGTGCCAGCAGTTCGACTTCTAGGCGGGAGACCCAGTACTTC.

This chain joins TRBV28 and TRBJ2-4; 7 bases match TRBD1. Unmatched junction bases numbered 6, after V lost 8 bases and J lost 2 bases. The CDR3 sequence is 14 residues long. CDR1 and CDR2 (germline): MDHEN, SYDVKM. For the CDR3, the DNA is TGTGCCAGCCGCCACAGGGGCCCCAAAAACATTCAGTACTTC. As protein: CASRHRGPKNIQYF.

This chain links TRBV10-3 with TRBJ2-5; 8 bases line up with TRBD1. Per germline, CDR1 ENHRY and CDR2 SYGVKD. This CDR3 has 16 amino acids. The trim removed 5 bases at V and 3 bases at J, leaving 11 bases unmatched. CDR3 in amino acids: CAISTPDRGSEETQYF. CDR3 in DNA: TGTGCCATCAGTACCCCAGACAGGGGTTCGGAAGAGACCCAGTACTTC.

V usage is TRBV4-3 and J usage is TRBJ2-7; 12 bases map to TRBD2. CDR3 size: 15 residues. CDR1 and CDR2 from the germline V gene are LGHNA and YSLEER. Trimming removed 5 bases from V and 2 bases from J; junction bases left unmatched: 4. The CDR3 region is CASSTRTSGAYEQYF. The CDR3 DNA is TGCGCCAGCAGCACACGGACTAGCGGGGCCTACGAGCAGTACTTC.

This chain links TRBV5-1 with TRBJ2-5, with 8 nucleotides matching TRBD1. CDR1 and CDR2 (germline): SGHRS, YFSETQ. The junction had 6 bases not matched to a gene; V was cut back by 4 bases and J by 4 bases. This CDR3 has 14 residues. CDR3 in amino acids: CASSHRQGRETQYF. CDR3 sequence (DNA): TGCGCCAGCAGCCACCGACAGGGGCGAGAGACCCAGTACTTC.

The chain links TRBV7-6 to TRBJ2-3, with 10 bases identical to TRBD2. The CDR3 is made up of 17 amino acids. Trimming at V came to 5 bases and at J to 6 bases, leaving 14 bases not matched to a gene. Per the germline V gene, CDR1 is SGHVS and CDR2 is FNYEAQ. In DNA, the CDR3 is TGTGCCAGCAGCCCGACCTGGACTAGCGGACGACCTGATACGCAGTATTTT. Its translation is CASSPTWTSGRPDTQYF.

This clone was detected only a few times. The CDR3 spells CASSPSGGSDEQFF. The CDR3 DNA reads TGCGCCAGCAGCCCATCGGGGGGCAGCGATGAGCAGTTCTTC. This chain uses TRBV5-1 with TRBJ2-1; the D gene is possibly TRBD2 (7 bases). V was cut by 4 bases and J by 8 bases, with 16 bases left in between. This CDR3 contains 14 residues. Germline V gene data show CDR1 as SGHRS and CDR2 as YFSETQ.

CDR3 region: CASSPGTSGSSYEQYF. CDR3 DNA sequence: TGCGCCAGCAGCCCGGGGACTAGCGGGAGCTCCTACGAGCAGTACTTC. The chain employs TRBV4-3 and TRBJ2-7, with 14 bases fitting TRBD2. The V gene end was trimmed by 4 bases and the J gene end by 0 bases; junction bases not matched to a gene: 2. Germline V gives CDR1 LGHNA, CDR2 YSLEER. The CDR3 spans 16 residues.

This clone was observed a few times. The chain joins TRBV2 to TRBJ2-7, with TRBD2 identical over 7 bases. This CDR3 spans 13 amino acids. Germline CDR1 and CDR2: SNHLY and FYNNEI. The V and J ends lost 4 bases and 3 bases, in that order; junction bases with no gene match: 3. The CDR3 loop is CASSGTSGYEQYF. CDR3 bases: TGTGCCAGCAGTGGGACTAGTGGCTACGAGCAGTACTTC.

This clone has a handful of counts. Additional DNA sequences in this sample encode the identical CDR3. This rearrangement joins TRBV5-1 to TRBJ1-1, with a possible D match to TRBD1 (5 bases). This CDR3 region has 13 residues. Trimming took off 1 base at V and 1 base at J, with 5 bases between the two ends. Germline CDR1 is SGHRS and CDR2 is YFSETQ. CDR3 DNA: TGCGCCAGCAGCTTGCAGGGGAACACTGAAGCTTTCTTT. Protein: CASSLQGNTEAFF.

J is TRBJ2-1 and V is TRBV6-4; TRBD2 matches at 13 bases. Germline V gene data show CDR1 as MRHNA and CDR2 as SNTAGT. The CDR3 is 15 amino acids. The V and J ends lost 2 bases and 7 bases, in that order; junction bases with no gene match: 2. CDR3 DNA sequence: TGTGCCAGCAGTGACGGGACTAGCGGGACGAATGAGCAGTTCTTC. Its protein product is CASSDGTSGTNEQFF.

This chain connects TRBV27 to TRBJ2-2; 7 bases are shared with TRBD1. The V and J ends lost 6 bases and 0 bases, in that order; junction bases with no gene match: 4. Looked up from germline, CDR1 is MNHEY and CDR2 is SMNVEV (reference sequence). This CDR3 spans 15 amino acids. CDR3 region: CASRRGQSNTGELFF. The CDR3 nucleotides are TGTGCCAGCAGACGGGGACAGTCGAACACCGGGGAGCTGTTTTTT.

This clone was seen a few times. This chain joins TRBV4-1 and TRBJ1-3; 9 nucleotides line up with TRBD1. V shed 4 bases, J shed 0 bases, and the junction held 10 bases outside the gene matches. Germline CDR1 MGHRA, CDR2 YSYEKL. The CDR3 covers 18 residues. CDR3 DNA sequence: TGCGCCAGCAGCCGGACAGGGGCGTCGATTAACTCTGGAAACACCATATATTTT. It is translated as CASSRTGASINSGNTIYF.

There are a few counts of this clone. The chain links TRBV2 to TRBJ1-2; D is unclear. CDR1 and CDR2 from the germline V gene are SNHLY and FYNNEI. CDR3 length: 13 residues. Trimming removed 7 bases from V and 3 bases from J, with 12 bases in between. The CDR3 protein is CASNWLSYYGYTF. The CDR3 bases are TGTGCCAGCAATTGGCTCTCCTACTATGGCTACACCTTC.

This clone was seen a few times. V gene TRBV21-1 combines with J gene TRBJ2-7; the table gives TRBD2 as D, unverified against the DNA. TRBV21-1 constitutes a pseudogene. The CDR3 sequence is 12 residues long. The CDR3 DNA follows: TGTGCCAGCCCGATCGGGGGGTGCGAGCAGTACTTC. Translated, it gives CASPIGGCEQYF.

Comment on this clone: An end of the junction does not agree with germline; a read error may underlie this. This sequence joins TRBV5-6 and TRBJ1-2, with 7 bases lining up with TRBD1. The CDR3 is 12 amino acids. The germline V gene has CDR1 SGHDT and CDR2 YYEEEE. The CDR3 loop is CASSLTGNGYPF. The CDR3 DNA sequence: TGTGCCAGCAGCCTGACAGGGAATGGCTACCCCTTC. The full variable domain, in which reference TRBV5-6 and TRBJ1-2 provide the parts outside the CDR3, is DAGVTQSPTHLIKTRGQQVTLRCSPKSGHDTVSWYQQALGQGPQFIFQYYEEEERQRGNFPDRFSGHQFPNYSSELNVNALLLGDSALYLCASSLTGNGYPFGSGTRLTVV.

V usage is TRBV9 and J usage is TRBJ2-6; D call uncertain. V lost 4 bases, J lost 1 base, and 9 bases lay in between. Germline-derived CDR1 and CDR2 are SGDLS and YYNGEE. The CDR3 has 15 residues. This CDR3 reads CASSSRMSGANVLTF. The CDR3 nucleotides are TGTGCCAGCAGCTCGAGGATGTCTGGGGCCAACGTCCTGACTTTC.

The chain recombines TRBV6-1 with TRBJ1-2; D not resolved. The CDR3 runs 15 residues. Trimming took 2 bases from V and 5 from J, leaving 15 bases between them. The germline gives CDR1 MNHNS, CDR2 SASEGT. CDR3 DNA sequence: TGTGCCAGCAGTGAAAGCGGCAGCGGTTCGTATGGCTACACCTTC. Its protein product is CASSESGSGSYGYTF.

This clone was detected once. The chain joins TRBV6-4 to TRBJ1-5; D is perhaps TRBD1 (5 bases). CDR1 is MRHNA, CDR2 SNTAGT, per germline. CDR3 size: 14 residues. Trimming removed 6 bases at V and 5 bases at J, with 14 bases between. In DNA form, the CDR3 reads TGTGCCAGCAGCCCGACAGTTTTCCATCAGCCCCAGCATTTT. Translated: CASSPTVFHQPQHF.

The chain employs TRBV5-4 and TRBJ2-7; D gene unclear. The germline V gene encodes CDR1 SGHNT and CDR2 YYREEE (reference sequence). V lost 1 base and J 3 bases, leaving 11 bases between the germline ends. The CDR3 length is 14 residues. This CDR3 is CASSLSAGIYEQYF. The CDR3 DNA sequence: TGTGCCAGCAGCTTGTCCGCAGGAATCTACGAGCAGTACTTC.

This rearrangement joins TRBV2 to TRBJ2-5; D might be TRBD2 (6 bases). This CDR3 region has 13 residues. The germline gives CDR1 SNHLY, CDR2 FYNNEI. Trimming pared 8 bases from V and 7 bases from J, leaving 17 bases between. CDR3 residues: CASGGGGYGTQYF. CDR3 coding DNA: TGTGCCAGCGGGGGAGGAGGGTATGGGACCCAGTACTTC. Full variable domain (missing parts from reference TRBV2 and TRBJ2-5): EPEVTQTPSHQVTQMGQEVILRCVPISNHLYFYWYRQILGQKVEFLVSFYNNEISEKSEIFDDQFSVERPDGSNFTLKIRSTKLEDSAMYFCASGGGGYGTQYFGPGTRLLVL.

This clone has more than one count but fewer than ten. This sequence joins TRBV7-9 and TRBJ2-2; D perhaps matches TRBD2 (6 bases). The CDR3 runs 18 residues. Germline CDR1 SEHNR, CDR2 FQNEAQ (reference sequence). Trimming shortened V by 1 base and J by 3 bases, and 18 bases separated the two germline ends. This chain's CDR3 is CASSLGRGLSWDTGELFF. CDR3 nucleotide sequence: TGTGCCAGCAGCTTAGGGAGGGGATTATCATGGGACACCGGGGAGCTGTTTTTT.

CDR3 loop: CASSSPTRGLGTEAFF. CDR3 DNA sequence: TGTGCCAGCAGTTCCCCCACGCGGGGTTTGGGGACTGAAGCTTTCTTT. V is TRBV6-5 and J is TRBJ1-1; unclear D gene. This CDR3 is 16 amino acids long. CDR1 MNHEY and CDR2 SVGAGI come from the germline V gene. The V end lost 4 bases, the J end lost 5 bases, and 20 bases lay between the germline ends.

The chain uses TRBV10-2 and TRBJ2-7; D perhaps matches TRBD1 (5 bases). The CDR3 totals 14 residues. The V and J ends lost 2 bases and 0 bases respectively, with 8 bases between them. CDR1 and CDR2 (germline): WSHSY, SAAADI. CDR3 amino acids: CASSEAGFSYEQYF. Written as DNA, the CDR3 is TGCGCCAGCAGTGAGGCAGGGTTCTCCTACGAGCAGTACTTC.

The CDR3 DNA reads TGTGCCAGCAGCATAACAGGGCCCAGGGGTGGCTACACCTTC. Its translation: CASSITGPRGGYTF. The rearrangement uses TRBV28 and TRBJ1-2; tentative D call: TRBD1 (6 bases). This CDR3 is 14 amino acids long. V lost 6 bases to trimming and J lost 7 bases, with 18 bases between them. Looked up from germline, CDR1 is MDHEN and CDR2 is SYDVKM.

The chain has TRBV5-4 and TRBJ2-1, with 11 bases fitting TRBD1. Germline trimming cut 6 bases from V and 8 bases from J; bases unmatched to any gene: 7. This CDR3 has 14 residues. Germline assignment: CDR1 SGHNT and CDR2 YYREEE (reference sequence). CDR3 region: CASTRDRGAHEQFF. Written as DNA, the CDR3 is TGTGCCAGCACCCGGGACAGGGGGGCCCATGAGCAGTTCTTC.